Below are 24 T cell receptor beta chains sequenced from a single sample in a study of T-cell memory formation after mild COVID-19. MiXCR, run by TCRdb on the 5' RACE reads, gives a single entry per CDR3 protein. Altogether 150,000 or so distinct CDR3 sequences are present, about 15% being singletons, with the ten largest covering roughly an eighth. Sequencing was done on a sample of PBMCs or a T cell subset sorted from them (not recorded which). The receptors originated from an adult woman who had mild COVID-19 (a few samples of this study predate the infection). Cell type and time point are not known.

The genes are TRBV20-1 and TRBJ1-6, with 7 bases fitting TRBD1. After removal of 8 bases from V and 5 bases from J, the junction contained 3 bases not matched to a gene. The CDR3 loop spans 12 amino acids. In germline, CDR1 is DFQATT, CDR2 SNEGSKA (reference sequence). CDR3 in amino acids: CSIRGDNSPLHF. CDR3 nucleotide sequence: TGCAGTATCAGGGGGGATAATTCACCCCTCCACTTT.

The V gene is TRBV18, the J gene TRBJ2-6; 10 bases agree with TRBD1. Germline lookup yields CDR1 KGHSH and CDR2 LQKENI. The CDR3 is 17 amino acids. J lost 2 bases, V lost 3 bases, and 4 bases had no gene match. The CDR3 region has the DNA TGTGCCAGCTCACCGGGACAGGGGAGTGCTGGGGCCAACGTCCTGACTTTC. Amino acid sequence: CASSPGQGSAGANVLTF.

The chain links TRBV18 to TRBJ2-3, with a tentative D call TRBD2 (5 bases). The CDR3 has 11 residues. Germline-derived CDR1 and CDR2 are KGHSH and LQKENI. V lost 2 bases, J lost 12 bases, and 9 bases lay in between. The CDR3 loop reads CASSPTGIQYF. The CDR3 DNA reads as TGTGCCAGCTCACCAACGGGGATTCAGTATTTT.

The chain carries TRBV18 and TRBJ2-3; TRBD2 might be the D (6 bases). Trimming shortened V by 3 bases and J by 2 bases, and 15 bases separated the two germline ends. The CDR3 runs 16 residues. Germline V gene sequence: CDR1 KGHSH, CDR2 LQKENI. The CDR3 region has the DNA TGTGCCAGCTCACCGGAGGCGGGGATTCACACAGATACGCAGTATTTT. Translating it yields CASSPEAGIHTDTQYF. Supplemented by reference TRBV18 and TRBJ2-3, the full variable domain reads NAGVMQNPRHLVRRRGQEARLRCSPMKGHSHVYWYRQLPEEGLKFMVYLQKENIIDESGMPKERFSAEFPKEGPSILRIQQVVRGDSAAYFCASSPEAGIHTDTQYFGPGTRLTVL.

This clonotype was observed a handful of times. The chain uses TRBV12-3 or TRBV12-4 and TRBJ2-7; D may match TRBD1 or TRBD2 (5 bases each). The CDR3 runs 14 residues. The V and J ends lost 2 bases and 2 bases respectively, with 10 bases between them. CDR3 nucleotides: TGTGCCAGCAGTTTATATGGGGGTCCCTACGAGCAGTACTTC. Its translation: CASSLYGGPYEQYF.

The table lists this clonotype with a count of one. V usage is TRBV27 and J usage is TRBJ2-5; D unclear. Per the germline V gene, CDR1 is MNHEY and CDR2 is SMNVEV (reference sequence). The CDR3 consists of 13 residues. V was cut by 4 bases and J by 11 bases, with 17 bases left in between. The CDR3 sequence: CASSSGYFDNQYF. CDR3 nucleotide sequence: TGTGCCAGCAGTTCGGGCTATTTCGATAATCAGTACTTC.

This sequence joins TRBV7-3 and TRBJ2-1, with TRBD1 identical over 7 bases. Germline lookup yields CDR1 SGHTA and CDR2 FQGTGA. The CDR3 sequence is 16 residues long. Trimming removed 1 base from V and 2 bases from J; junction bases left unmatched: 5. Written as DNA, the CDR3 is TGTGCCAGCAGCTTAAGGGGACAGTTTACCTACAATGAGCAGTTCTTC. Its translation is CASSLRGQFTYNEQFF.

This clonotype was seen a few times. This sequence joins TRBV3-1 and TRBJ1-2; no reliable D call. Trimming left V 2 bases short and J 3 bases short, with 4 bases between. This CDR3 spans 12 amino acids. Germline-derived CDR1 and CDR2 are LGHDT and YNNKEL (reference sequence). CDR3 DNA sequence: TGTGCCAGCAGCCAATCCTACTATGGCTACACCTTC. It translates to CASSQSYYGYTF.

The V and J genes are TRBV7-2 and TRBJ2-5; 7 nucleotides agree with TRBD1. Per germline, CDR1 SGHTA and CDR2 FQGNSA. J lost 4 bases, V lost 4 bases, and 9 bases had no gene match. The CDR3 loop spans 15 amino acids. The CDR3 DNA is TGTGCCAGCAGCTGGAGCAGGGGGTTTGGAGAGACCCAGTACTTC. Amino acid sequence: CASSWSRGFGETQYF.

This clonotype was recorded a few times. The chain has TRBV29-1 and TRBJ2-3; D not certain. CDR1 and CDR2 (germline): SQVTM, ANQGSEA. This CDR3 contains 12 residues. Trimming took off 4 bases at V and 2 bases at J, with 7 bases between the two ends. CDR3 residues: CSVGPDTDTQYF. As DNA, the CDR3 is TGCAGCGTTGGACCAGACACAGATACGCAGTATTTT.

In this sample, this clonotype turned up a few times. This chain joins TRBV12-3 or TRBV12-4 and TRBJ2-7, with 10 bases fitting TRBD1. Trimming removed 5 bases from V and 0 bases from J; junction bases left unmatched: 7. The CDR3 is 16 amino acids. CDR3 in amino acids: CASSTHGQGVSYEQYF. In DNA form, the CDR3 reads TGTGCCAGCAGTACTCATGGACAGGGGGTCTCCTACGAGCAGTACTTC.

A few counts support this clonotype. The chain has TRBV6-6 and TRBJ1-5; 7 bases map to TRBD1. The CDR3 has 17 amino acids. Germline loops: CDR1 MNHNY, CDR2 SVGAGI (reference sequence). With 8 bases clipped from V and 0 bases from J, the junction kept 13 bases outside the gene matches. The chain's CDR3 is CASLGPGTVISNQPQHF. In nucleotides, the CDR3 is TGTGCCAGCCTGGGGCCAGGGACAGTGATTAGCAATCAGCCCCAGCATTTT.

This chain links TRBV27 with TRBJ1-5; D remains unclear. The V end was cut by 0 bases, the J end by 2 bases, with 8 bases between. This CDR3 has 15 amino acids. Germline V gene data show CDR1 as MNHEY and CDR2 as SMNVEV (reference sequence). DNA for the CDR3: TGTGCCAGCAGTTTATCCGGGGAGGGCAATCAGCCCCAGCATTTT. Translated, it gives CASSLSGEGNQPQHF.

CDR3 sequence reads: CASSNSQVENYGYTF. The CDR3 coding sequence is TGTGCCAGCAGCAACTCCCAAGTTGAAAACTATGGCTACACCTTC. V is TRBV21-1 and J is TRBJ1-2. TRBV21-1 is labeled a pseudogene. This CDR3 is 15 amino acids long.

The chain joins TRBV29-1 to TRBJ2-5, with 8 bases lining up with TRBD2. The germline V gene encodes CDR1 SQVTM and CDR2 ANQGSEA. V shed 5 bases, J shed 5 bases, and the junction held 7 bases outside the gene matches. The CDR3 loop spans 13 amino acids. The CDR3 DNA is TGCAGCGTTAGAGCGGGGGCTGGGGAGACCCAGTACTTC. This translates into CSVRAGAGETQYF.

The chain uses TRBV19 and TRBJ1-1; D is unclear. Trimming took 5 bases from V and 1 from J, leaving 14 bases between them. Germline CDR1 LNHDA, CDR2 SQIVND (reference sequence). This CDR3 spans 15 amino acids. This CDR3 reads CASSSPLAGNTEAFF. The CDR3 nucleotides read TGTGCCAGTAGTTCTCCGCTTGCAGGGAACACTGAAGCTTTCTTT.

V is TRBV5-1 and J is TRBJ2-5; D is tentatively TRBD1 or TRBD2 (6 bases each). This CDR3 region has 13 residues. V shed 0 bases and J shed 4 bases, with 7 bases lying between them. Germline V gene lookup returns CDR1 SGHRS and CDR2 YFSETQ. The CDR3 is CASSLGGAETQYF. The DNA of the CDR3 is TGCGCCAGCAGCTTGGGGGGGGCAGAGACCCAGTACTTC.

The chain is built from TRBV3-1 and TRBJ1-1; D ambiguous. The CDR3 loop spans 16 amino acids. From germline, CDR1 is LGHDT and CDR2 YNNKEL (reference sequence). The ends were cut back, 0 bases at V and 0 bases at J, with 11 bases in the middle. The DNA of the CDR3 is TGTGCCAGCAGCCAAGATCCGTGGAAAATGAACACTGAAGCTTTCTTT. Translating it yields CASSQDPWKMNTEAFF.

V and J are TRBV14 and TRBJ1-1; the D is unclear. Germline values: CDR1 SGHDN, CDR2 FVKESK. The germline V and J ends were trimmed by 3 bases and 4 bases, with 9 bases remaining between them. The CDR3 has 13 residues. CDR3 in DNA: TGTGCCAGCAGCCACGGCCCACCCACTGAAGCTTTCTTT. It specifies CASSHGPPTEAFF.

In this sample, this clonotype turned up a few times. The CDR3 nucleotides read TGCGCCAGCAGCTTGGCCCAGACAGGGGGCAGGAATGAGCAGTTCTTC. Encoded protein: CASSLAQTGGRNEQFF. J is TRBJ2-1 and V is TRBV5-1; 10 positions match TRBD1. Germline V gene lookup returns CDR1 SGHRS and CDR2 YFSETQ. CDR3 length: 16 residues. After removal of 0 bases from V and 7 bases from J, the junction contained 7 bases not matched to a gene.

This rearrangement joins TRBV6-1 to TRBJ1-2, with a tentative D call TRBD1 (5 bases). The CDR3 totals 15 residues. Per germline, CDR1 MNHNS and CDR2 SASEGT. The V end lost 2 bases, the J end lost 2 bases, and 12 bases lay between the germline ends. CDR3 sequence: CASSEPIDSNYGYTF. CDR3 in DNA: TGTGCCAGCAGTGAACCGATCGACAGCAACTATGGCTACACCTTC.

The CDR3 region is CAISDNQGGIQPQHF. In DNA, the CDR3 is TGTGCCATCAGTGACAATCAGGGGGGAATTCAGCCCCAGCATTTT. The rearrangement uses TRBV10-3 and TRBJ1-5, with 7 bases identical to TRBD1. Germline assignment: CDR1 ENHRY and CDR2 SYGVKD. The ends lost 3 bases at V and 6 bases at J; junction bases unmatched: 8. The CDR3 sequence is 15 residues long.

CDR3 amino acids: CSARGPTRQRKETQYF. Here the CDR3 DNA reads TGCAGTGCTAGAGGACCTACTAGACAAAGAAAAGAGACCCAGTACTTC. J is TRBJ2-5 and V is TRBV20-1; TRBD2 is a possible D gene (5 bases). V lost 1 base and J 3 bases, leaving 18 bases between the germline ends. There are 16 residues in the CDR3. Germline lookup yields CDR1 DFQATT and CDR2 SNEGSKA (reference sequence).

The table lists this clonotype with a few counts. The V and J genes are TRBV12-3 or TRBV12-4 and TRBJ1-4; 7 nucleotides align to TRBD1. V gave up 3 bases and J gave up 0 bases; unmatched junction bases: 19. The length of the CDR3 is 21 residues. The CDR3 coding sequence is TGTGCCAGCAGTTTTTTCACGGAACGGGACAGATCCTCTGCAACTAATGAAAAACTGTTTTTT. The encoded protein is CASSFFTERDRSSATNEKLFF.